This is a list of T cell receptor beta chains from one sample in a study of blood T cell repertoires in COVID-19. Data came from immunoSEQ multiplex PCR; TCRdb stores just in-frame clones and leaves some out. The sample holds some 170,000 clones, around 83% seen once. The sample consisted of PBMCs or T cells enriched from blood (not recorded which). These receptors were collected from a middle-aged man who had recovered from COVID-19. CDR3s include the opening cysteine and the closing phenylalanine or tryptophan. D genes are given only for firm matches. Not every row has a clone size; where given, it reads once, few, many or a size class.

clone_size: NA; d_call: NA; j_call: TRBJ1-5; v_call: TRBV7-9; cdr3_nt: TGTGCCAGCAGCTTATCAGGTTATAGCAATCAGCCCCAGCATTTT; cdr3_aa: CASSLSGYSNQPQHF
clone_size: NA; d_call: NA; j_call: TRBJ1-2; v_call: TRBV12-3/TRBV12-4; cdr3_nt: TGTGCCAGCAGAAAAAGAGGGAACTATGGCTACACCTTC; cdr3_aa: CASRKRGNYGYTF
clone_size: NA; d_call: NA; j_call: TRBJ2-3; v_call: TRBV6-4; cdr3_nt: TGTGCCAGCAGTGACGTAGCGGCTAGCACAGATACGCAGTATTTT; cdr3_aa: CASSDVAASTDTQYF
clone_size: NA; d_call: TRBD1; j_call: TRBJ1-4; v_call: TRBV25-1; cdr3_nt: TGTGCCAGCAGTGACACGACAGGGTGGAGTGAAAAACTGTTTTTT; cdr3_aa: CASSDTTGWSEKLFF
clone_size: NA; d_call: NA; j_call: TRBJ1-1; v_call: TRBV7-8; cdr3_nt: TGTGCCAGCAGCTTAGGAGGGACAAAAGGGGCTTTCTTT; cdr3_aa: CASSLGGTKGAFF
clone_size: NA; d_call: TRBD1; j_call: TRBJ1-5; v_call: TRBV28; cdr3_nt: TGTGCCAGCAGGGGCGCCGGGACAGGGGGCCTTCAGCCCCAGCATTTT; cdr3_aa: CASRGAGTGGLQPQHF
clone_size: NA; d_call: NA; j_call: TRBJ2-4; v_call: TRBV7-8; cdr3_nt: TGTGCCAGCAGCTCCCAGGGTAGGGACATTCAGTACTTC; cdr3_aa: CASSSQGRDIQYF
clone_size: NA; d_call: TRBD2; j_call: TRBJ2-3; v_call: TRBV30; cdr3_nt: TGTGCCTGGAGGAGCGGGGGCATAACAGATACGCAGTATTTT; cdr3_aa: CAWRSGGITDTQYF
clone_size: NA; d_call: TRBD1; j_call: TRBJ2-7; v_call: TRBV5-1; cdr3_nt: TGCGCCAGCAGCATGGGACAGGGCTACGAGCAGTACTTC; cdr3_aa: CASSMGQGYEQYF
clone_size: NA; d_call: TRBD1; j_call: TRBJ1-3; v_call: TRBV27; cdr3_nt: TGTGCCAGCAGGAGGACAGGGGCTGGAAACACCATATATTTT; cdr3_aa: CASRRTGAGNTIYF
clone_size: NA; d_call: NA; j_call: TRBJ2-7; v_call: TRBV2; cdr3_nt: TGTGCCAGCAGATACAGCTACGAGCAGTACTTC; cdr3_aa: CASRYSYEQYF
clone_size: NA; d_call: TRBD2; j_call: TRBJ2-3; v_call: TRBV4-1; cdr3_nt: TGCGCCAGCAGCCAAGGGGGCGGGGGACTCACAGATACGCAGTATTTT; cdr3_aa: CASSQGGGGLTDTQYF
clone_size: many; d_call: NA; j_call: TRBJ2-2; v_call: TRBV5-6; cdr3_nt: TGTGCCAGCAGCTTAGTCCAGGGTGACACCGGGGAGCTGTTTTTT; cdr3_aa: CASSLVQGDTGELFF
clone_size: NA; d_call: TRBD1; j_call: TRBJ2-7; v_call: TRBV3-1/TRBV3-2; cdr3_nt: TGTGCCAGCCCTCGCCGGACAGGTATATGCGAGCAGTACTTC; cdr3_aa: CASPRRTGICEQYF
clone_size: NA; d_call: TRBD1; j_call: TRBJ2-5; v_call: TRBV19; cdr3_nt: TGTGCCAGTAGTAGGACAGGGTCCCAAGAGACCCAGTACTTC; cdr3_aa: CASSRTGSQETQYF
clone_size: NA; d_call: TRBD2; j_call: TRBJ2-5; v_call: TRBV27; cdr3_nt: TGTGCCAGCAGCTCGACTAGCGGGGAAGAGACCCAGTACTTC; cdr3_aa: CASSSTSGEETQYF
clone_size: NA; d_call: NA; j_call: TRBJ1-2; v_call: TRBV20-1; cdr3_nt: TGCAGTGCGACCTCAGGGTGGGGCTACACCTTC; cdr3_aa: CSATSGWGYTF
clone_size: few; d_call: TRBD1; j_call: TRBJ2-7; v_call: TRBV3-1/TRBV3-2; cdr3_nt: TGTGCCAGCAGCGTTAAGACCGGGACAGGGGTTCCCTACGAGCAGTACTTC; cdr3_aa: CASSVKTGTGVPYEQYF